Each of the 26 T cell receptor beta chains below was sequenced from the same sample in a study of blood T cell repertoires in COVID-19. Libraries were prepared by immunoSEQ multiplex PCR; TCRdb keeps only in-frame clonotypes and omits some of them. The table shows 70,000 to 80,000 clones, with about 87% occurring only once. Sequencing input: peripheral blood. These receptors all stem from a woman in her forties or fifties with acute or convalescent COVID-19.

This rearrangement joins TRBV5-5 to TRBJ2-5, with 8 positions matching TRBD1. Trimming removed 4 bases from V and 2 bases from J; junction bases left unmatched: 10. Germline V gene lookup returns CDR1 SGHKS and CDR2 YYEKEE (reference sequence). This CDR3 is built from 16 residues. The DNA for the CDR3 is TGTGCCAGCAGCCAACAACCACAGGGGGGACAAGAGACCCAGTACTTC. Amino acids: CASSQQPQGGQETQYF.

The rearrangement uses TRBV5-5 and TRBJ2-7; the D gene is possibly TRBD1 (6 bases). The V and J ends lost 4 bases and 3 bases respectively, with 11 bases between them. The CDR3 loop spans 13 amino acids. CDR1 and CDR2 (germline): SGHKS, YYEKEE (reference sequence). DNA for the CDR3: TGTGCCAGCAGCCCCGCCAGGGGCTACGAGCAGTACTTC. Translation: CASSPARGYEQYF.

This chain links TRBV20-1 with TRBJ2-3; unclear D gene. The CDR3 runs 10 residues. Germline CDR1 reads DFQATT; CDR2 reads SNEGSKA (reference sequence). V was cut by 6 bases and J by 11 bases, with 12 bases left in between. The CDR3 DNA reads TGCAGTGCCGACCGGCCTAGGCAGTATTTT. Translation: CSADRPRQYF.

This clone was seen once. The rearrangement links TRBV5-1 to TRBJ2-1; 9 bases line up with TRBD2. Germline CDR1 SGHRS, CDR2 YFSETQ. Trimming at V came to 4 bases and at J to 5 bases, leaving 7 bases not matched to a gene. The CDR3 extends over 15 amino acids. In nucleotides, the CDR3 is TGCGCCAGCAGCCAGGGGCGGGGGGGAGACAATGAGCAGTTCTTC. Translated, it gives CASSQGRGGDNEQFF.

The chain joins TRBV30 to TRBJ2-1; 7 bases line up with TRBD2. The CDR3 loop spans 14 amino acids. Per germline, CDR1 GTSNPN and CDR2 SVGIG (reference sequence). Germline trimming cut 3 bases from V and 7 bases from J; bases unmatched to any gene: 9. For the CDR3, the DNA is TGTGCCTGGAGGGCGTCAGGGAGGGGAAATGAGCAGTTCTTC. This translates into CAWRASGRGNEQFF.

The chain is built from TRBV2 and TRBJ1-1; D is unclear. Trimming pared 4 bases from V and 1 base from J, leaving 7 bases between. The CDR3 loop spans 13 amino acids. Germline CDR1 and CDR2: SNHLY and FYNNEI. DNA of the CDR3: TGTGCCAGCAGTGTTCAGGAGAACACTGAAGCTTTCTTT. It specifies CASSVQENTEAFF.

The chain has TRBV18 and TRBJ2-1, with TRBD2 matching over 13 bases. Germline V gene lookup returns CDR1 KGHSH and CDR2 LQKENI. Losses at the gene ends were 1 base for V and 4 bases for J; bases not matched to a gene: 1. The CDR3 spans 16 residues. CDR3 in DNA: TGTGCCAGCTCACCACAGGGACTAGCGGGATACAATGAGCAGTTCTTC. It translates to CASSPQGLAGYNEQFF.

The V call is TRBV28, the J call TRBJ2-1, with TRBD2 matching over 11 bases. Germline CDR1 is MDHEN and CDR2 is SYDVKM. V trimming: 2 bases; J trimming: 4 bases; junction bases outside the gene matches: 7. The CDR3 sequence is 17 residues long. The CDR3 region is CASSLGEVAGGYNEQFF. CDR3 coding DNA: TGTGCCAGCAGTTTAGGCGAGGTAGCGGGAGGGTACAATGAGCAGTTCTTC.

This clone turned up a few times. The CDR3 sequence: CASSPQGPIGTEAFF. CDR3 nucleotides: TGTGCCAGCAGCCCCCAGGGGCCCATTGGGACTGAAGCTTTCTTT. This chain uses TRBV14 with TRBJ1-1; a possible D gene is TRBD1 (6 bases). Trimming stripped 4 bases from V and 5 bases from J, with 17 bases between. The CDR3 is 15 residues long. Germline lookup yields CDR1 SGHDN and CDR2 FVKESK.

The chain joins TRBV14 to TRBJ1-5; D is ambiguous. The CDR3 loop spans 13 amino acids. The germline CDR1 and CDR2 sequences are SGHDN and FVKESK. The V and J ends lost 1 base and 7 bases respectively, with 8 bases between them. CDR3 DNA sequence: TGTGCCAGCAGCCAAGGAGTCCTGCAGCCCCAGCATTTT. Translation: CASSQGVLQPQHF.

This clone was found once. One junction end does not reproduce the germline sequence, and a read error may be involved. This chain joins TRBV5-6 and TRBJ2-1, with D perhaps matching TRBD2 (5 bases). This CDR3 has 16 amino acids. Germline V gene sequence: CDR1 SGHDT, CDR2 YYEEEE. In DNA, the CDR3 is TGTGCCAGCAGCTTGTTCGGGAACCCGAACTACGATGAGCAGTTCTTC. Translation: CASSLFGNPNYDEQFF.

The chain recombines TRBV19 with TRBJ1-2, with D maybe TRBD1 (6 bases). The V end lost 2 bases, the J end lost 3 bases, and 16 bases lay between the germline ends. The CDR3 runs 16 residues. Germline loops: CDR1 LNHDA, CDR2 SQIVND (reference sequence). The CDR3 DNA follows: TGTGCCAGTAGTATATCCAGGGGAGCGCGGGACTATGGCTACACCTTC. Its protein product is CASSISRGARDYGYTF.

The CDR3 sequence is CATAVGTGLANEKLFF. Written as DNA, the CDR3 is TGCGCCACGGCGGTGGGCACAGGGTTGGCTAATGAAAAACTGTTTTTT. The V call is TRBV10-2, the J call TRBJ1-4; D perhaps matches TRBD1 (6 bases). The CDR3 contains 16 residues. Looked up from germline, CDR1 is WSHSY and CDR2 is SAAADI. Trimming shortened V by 10 bases and J by 3 bases, and 21 bases separated the two germline ends.

This chain links TRBV7-2 with TRBJ2-7; D is perhaps TRBD2 (6 bases). V gave up 0 bases and J gave up 6 bases, with 12 bases separating them. The CDR3 covers 14 residues. CDR1 SGHTA and CDR2 FQGNSA come from the germline V gene. CDR3 nucleotides: TGTGCCAGCAGCTTAGCGGGACTTAGCGCCGAGCAGTACTTC. Its translation: CASSLAGLSAEQYF.

The V call is TRBV24-1, the J call TRBJ1-1, with TRBD1 matching over 7 bases. CDR3 length equals 12 residues. J gave up 8 bases and V 4 bases, and 3 bases lay outside the gene matches. Germline V gives CDR1 KGHDR, CDR2 SFDVKD. CDR3 in amino acids: CATSDKQGEAFF. The DNA for the CDR3 is TGTGCCACCAGTGACAAACAGGGGGAAGCTTTCTTT.

V and J are TRBV19 and TRBJ2-7; D gene ambiguous. Trimming removed 3 bases from V and 0 bases from J, with 12 bases in between. Germline-derived CDR1 and CDR2 are LNHDA and SQIVND (reference sequence). The CDR3 has 15 residues. The CDR3 is CASSIVAGGSYEQYF. The DNA of the CDR3 is TGTGCCAGTAGTATTGTTGCCGGCGGCTCCTACGAGCAGTACTTC. Using reference TRBV19 and TRBJ2-7 for the parts outside the CDR3, the full variable domain is DGGITQSPKYLFRKEGQNVTLSCEQNLNHDAMYWYRQDPGQGLRLIYYSQIVNDFQKGDIAEGYSVSREKKESFPLTVTSAQKNPTAFYLCASSIVAGGSYEQYFGPGTRLTVT.

J is TRBJ2-1 and V is TRBV21-1; TRBD2, the D gene given by the table, was not confirmed from the DNA. TRBV21-1 represents a pseudogene. The CDR3 totals 15 residues. CDR3 protein: CASSKSTSGSGEQFF. The CDR3 DNA reads TGTGCCAGCAGCAAATCTACTAGCGGGAGTGGTGAGCAGTTCTTC.

V usage is TRBV19 and J usage is TRBJ2-1, with D maybe TRBD1 (6 bases). V was trimmed by 2 bases and J by 8 bases, leaving 16 bases between them. This CDR3 has 15 residues. Germline V gene data show CDR1 as LNHDA and CDR2 as SQIVND (reference sequence). Here the CDR3 reads CASSISGHKLDEQFF. CDR3 bases: TGTGCCAGTAGTATATCGGGACATAAGCTAGATGAGCAGTTCTTC. The full variable domain, completed using reference TRBV19 and TRBJ2-1, is DGGITQSPKYLFRKEGQNVTLSCEQNLNHDAMYWYRQDPGQGLRLIYYSQIVNDFQKGDIAEGYSVSREKKESFPLTVTSAQKNPTAFYLCASSISGHKLDEQFFGPGTRLTVL.

A single count supports this clone. The rearrangement joins TRBV3-1 (or the pseudogene TRBV3-2) to TRBJ1-1; D may be TRBD1 (6 bases). The CDR3 runs 12 residues. Per germline, CDR1 LGHDT and CDR2 YNNKEL (reference sequence). V was clipped by 7 bases and J by 4 bases, with 10 bases between them. DNA of the CDR3: TGTGCCAGCACCCAGGGGAGCACTGAAGCTTTCTTT. Amino acid sequence: CASTQGSTEAFF.

The chain employs TRBV12-5 and TRBJ1-4, with 8 nucleotides matching TRBD1. This CDR3 has 16 residues. Germline CDR1 reads LGHNT; CDR2 reads FRNRAP. J gave up 0 bases and V 6 bases, and 6 bases lay outside the gene matches. The CDR3 nucleotides are TGTGCTAGTGGAACAGGGGGTTATGCAACTAATGAAAAACTGTTTTTT. Translation gives CASGTGGYATNEKLFF.

The V call is TRBV19, the J call TRBJ1-3; D is undetermined. V dropped 3 bases and J dropped 0 bases, with 9 bases sitting between them. The CDR3 is made up of 15 amino acids. The V gene's germline CDR1 is LNHDA and CDR2 SQIVND (reference sequence). In DNA, the CDR3 is TGTGCCAGTAGTATGGAGGGTTACTCTGGAAACACCATATATTTT. Protein product: CASSMEGYSGNTIYF.

The chain recombines TRBV7-2 with TRBJ2-2, with no clear D. Germline V gene sequence: CDR1 SGHTA, CDR2 FQGNSA. CDR3 length equals 14 residues. Trimming removed 3 bases from V and 2 bases from J, with 7 bases in between. DNA of the CDR3: TGTGCCAGCAGCTTGGGCTCAAACACCGGGGAGCTGTTTTTT. Translation gives CASSLGSNTGELFF.

The V call is TRBV13, the J call TRBJ2-1, with TRBD1 matching over 7 bases. Per the germline V gene, CDR1 is PRHDT and CDR2 is FYEKMQ (reference sequence). Germline trimming cut 3 bases from V and 2 bases from J; bases unmatched to any gene: 4. The CDR3 has 15 amino acids. CDR3 protein: CASSLMTGTYNEQFF. In DNA form, the CDR3 reads TGTGCCAGCAGCTTGATGACAGGGACCTACAATGAGCAGTTCTTC.

The CDR3 protein is CASSFTGAGRYGYTF. CDR3 DNA sequence: TGTGCCAGCAGCTTTACAGGGGCGGGGCGCTATGGCTACACCTTC. The V and J genes are TRBV5-4 and TRBJ1-2, with 7 positions matching TRBD1. J was trimmed by 4 bases and V by 2 bases; bases with no gene match: 8. CDR1 SGHNT and CDR2 YYREEE come from the germline V gene (reference sequence). The CDR3 totals 15 residues. The full variable domain, rest sourced from reference TRBV5-4 and TRBJ1-2, is ETGVTQSPTHLIKTRGQQVTLRCSSQSGHNTVSWYQQALGQGPQFIFQYYREEENGRGNFPPRFSGLQFPNYSSELNVNALELDDSALYLCASSFTGAGRYGYTFGSGTRLTVV.

This clone has just a few counts. The V and J genes are TRBV5-5 and TRBJ2-2, with 10 bases aligning to TRBD2. The CDR3 is made up of 16 amino acids. The ends lost 2 bases at V and 0 bases at J; junction bases unmatched: 1. The germline gives CDR1 SGHKS, CDR2 YYEKEE (reference sequence). The CDR3 sequence is CASSLAGGSNTGELFF. For the CDR3, the DNA is TGTGCCAGCAGCTTAGCGGGAGGGTCGAACACCGGGGAGCTGTTTTTT. The whole variable domain, remainder taken from reference TRBV5-5 and TRBJ2-2, is DAGVTQSPTHLIKTRGQQVTLRCSPISGHKSVSWYQQVLGQGPQFIFQYYEKEERGRGNFPDRFSARQFPNYSSELNVNALLLGDSALYLCASSLAGGSNTGELFFGEGSRLTVL.

This clone was recorded once. The V and J genes are TRBV6-5 and TRBJ1-2; 7 nucleotides agree with TRBD1. V trimming: 2 bases; J trimming: 5 bases; junction bases outside the gene matches: 8. The CDR3 extends over 15 amino acids. Germline V gene data show CDR1 as MNHEY and CDR2 as SVGAGI. The chain's CDR3 is CASSYGSGGEYGYTF. DNA of the CDR3: TGTGCCAGCAGTTACGGGTCAGGGGGTGAATATGGCTACACCTTC.